This TCR beta chain was recorded in a study of breast tumors, draining lymph nodes, adjacent tissues. Study-wide results and caveats: Tumor TCR diversity was below lymph nodes but above nontumor tissue.

Trimming shortened V by 3 bases and J by 3 bases, and 10 bases separated the two germline ends. The CDR3 is 14 amino acids. Germline CDR1 is SGDLS and CDR2 is YYNGEE. This clonotype appeared many times. Its antigen is still unknown. TCRdb ran MiXCR on the multiplex PCR reads and lists one entry per CDR3 protein. The sample lists 50,000 to 85,000 distinct CDR3 sequences, 40% to 55% occurring once. The chain employs TRBV9 and TRBJ2-1; D unclear. Sequencing input: breast tumor tissue. This clonotype originated in a female donor with breast cancer. Some clones in this sample may be carry-over from other donors' samples. The CDR3 spells CASSADGNYNEQFF. CDR3 sequence (DNA): TGTGCCAGCAGCGCAGATGGTAACTACAATGAGCAGTTCTTC.